These 26 T cell receptor beta chains were all obtained from the same sample, sequenced in a study of T cell responses to AZD1222 COVID-19 vaccine. Some clones are missing from TCRdb's copy, which holds only in-frame ones; the method was immunoSEQ multiplex PCR. The table shows about 140,000 clones, with approximately 90% occurring only once. The sequences come from peripheral blood, collected on day 0 of AZD1222 vaccination. These receptors were collected from an adult in good health.

V gene TRBV5-6 combines with J gene TRBJ1-3; the D gene is possibly TRBD1 (6 bases). Trimming took 2 bases from V and 4 from J, leaving 10 bases between them. This CDR3 is 14 amino acids long. Germline CDR1 SGHDT, CDR2 YYEEEE. This CDR3 reads CASSLAGTGNTIYF. The CDR3 DNA is TGTGCCAGCAGCTTAGCCGGGACAGGAAACACCATATATTTT.

The J gene is TRBJ1-5, the V gene TRBV4-2; TRBD1 aligns across 8 bases. The CDR3 spans 16 residues. J gave up 10 bases and V 1 base, and 12 bases lay outside the gene matches. Germline CDR1 and CDR2: LGHNA and YNFKEQ. The CDR3 nucleotides read TGTGCCAGCAGCCAAGTGGATGGGCAGGGGGCTCAACCCCAGCATTTT. Amino acids: CASSQVDGQGAQPQHF.

The J gene is TRBJ1-4, the V gene TRBV15; 11 nucleotides line up with TRBD1. The trim removed 0 bases at V and 7 bases at J, leaving 7 bases unmatched. Germline V CDR1 and CDR2: LNHNV, YYDKDF (reference sequence). CDR3 length: 17 amino acids. CDR3 DNA sequence: TGTGCCACCAGCAGAGATCGGGGGACAGGGGGGACTGAAAAACTGTTTTTT. Amino acid sequence: CATSRDRGTGGTEKLFF.

The V call is TRBV4-3, the J call TRBJ2-7; the D gene could be TRBD1 or TRBD2 (5 bases each). Germline V gene lookup returns CDR1 LGHNA and CDR2 YSLEER. This CDR3 has 13 residues. The ends were cut back, 0 bases at V and 6 bases at J, with 9 bases in the middle. As DNA, the CDR3 is TGCGCCAGCAGCCAAGATACGGGGCCCGAGCAGTACTTC. It specifies CASSQDTGPEQYF.

This clone was observed a single time. The CDR3, as DNA: TGTGCCTGGAGTGTACTAAACCCAGAGGAGACTGAAGCTTTCTTT. Encoded protein: CAWSVLNPEETEAFF. The rearrangement joins TRBV30 to TRBJ1-1, with D unclear. The germline V and J ends were trimmed by 0 bases and 5 bases, with 16 bases remaining between them. CDR1 GTSNPN and CDR2 SVGIG come from the germline V gene (reference sequence). The CDR3 is made up of 15 amino acids.

The V gene is TRBV18, the J gene TRBJ2-1; weak D call: TRBD2 (5 bases). This CDR3 spans 14 amino acids. V shed 5 bases and J shed 3 bases, with 11 bases lying between them. Germline V gene data show CDR1 as KGHSH and CDR2 as LQKENI. In DNA form, the CDR3 reads TGTGCCAGCTCAGGCGGGCCACTCTACAATGAGCAGTTCTTC. Translation gives CASSGGPLYNEQFF.

This rearrangement joins TRBV14 to TRBJ1-2; the D gene is possibly TRBD1 (6 bases). Germline V gene sequence: CDR1 SGHDN, CDR2 FVKESK. This CDR3 has 15 amino acids. The V gene lost 3 bases and the J gene lost 4 bases, with 15 bases spanning the gap. The CDR3 here is CASSHRPGHLYGYTF. In DNA, the CDR3 is TGTGCCAGCAGCCACCGGCCGGGACACCTCTATGGCTACACCTTC.

The V and J genes are TRBV23-1 and TRBJ2-5; 14 bases match TRBD2. TRBV23-1 is labeled an ORF, and its function is uncertain. J gave up 5 bases and V 0 bases, and 5 bases lay outside the gene matches. The CDR3 consists of 17 residues. The CDR3 DNA sequence: TGCGCCAGCAGTCAATCGACTAGCGGGAGGGGAAGGGAGACCCAGTACTTC. Translation: CASSQSTSGRGRETQYF.

This clone was counted once. The chain joins TRBV7-9 to TRBJ1-1; 8 bases agree with TRBD1. V shed 5 bases, J shed 3 bases, and the junction held 8 bases outside the gene matches. Germline loops: CDR1 SEHNR, CDR2 FQNEAQ (reference sequence). The CDR3 sequence is 15 residues long. CDR3 sequence (DNA): TGTGCCAGCAGCCTACAGGGGGGTCAGTACACTGAAGCTTTCTTT. Translation: CASSLQGGQYTEAFF.

This clone was recorded only once. The chain carries TRBV21-1 and TRBJ1-2. TRBV21-1 is labeled a pseudogene. The CDR3 totals 14 residues. The CDR3 reads CASSKAPVPRGYTF. CDR3 nucleotide sequence: TGTGCCAGCAGCAAAGCCCCAGTCCCTCGGGGCTACACCTTC.

V is TRBV6-1 and J is TRBJ1-2; a weak D match, TRBD1 (6 bases). Trimming cost V 6 bases and J 6 bases, with 11 bases left between them. The CDR3 loop spans 12 amino acids. Germline V lookup: CDR1 MNHNS, CDR2 SASEGT. The CDR3 DNA follows: TGTGCCAGCAGCCCGGACAGCAATGGCTACACCTTC. Protein sequence: CASSPDSNGYTF.

This rearrangement joins TRBV7-2 to TRBJ2-1, with 8 bases identical to TRBD2. CDR3 length equals 15 residues. Germline CDR1 reads SGHTA; CDR2 reads FQGNSA. J lost 7 bases, V lost 5 bases, and 10 bases had no gene match. CDR3 nucleotides: TGTGCCAGCAGCCGCGGCCGGGGGGGCAGGAATGAGCAGTTCTTC. Protein: CASSRGRGGRNEQFF.

The chain carries TRBV10-1 and TRBJ2-1, with 12 bases lining up with TRBD2. CDR1 is WNHNN, CDR2 SYGVQD, per germline (reference sequence). Germline trimming cut 7 bases from V and 7 bases from J; bases unmatched to any gene: 8. CDR3 length: 15 residues. The DNA for the CDR3 is TGCGCCAGCACCCGAACGGGACTAGCGGGTAATGAGCAGTTCTTC. Amino acids: CASTRTGLAGNEQFF.

This clone has a handful of counts. The chain carries TRBV2 and TRBJ1-2, with 8 nucleotides matching TRBD1. Germline-derived CDR1 and CDR2 are SNHLY and FYNNEI. Trimming took 7 bases from V and 4 from J; bases not matched to a gene: 5. The CDR3 is 13 amino acids. CDR3 amino acids: CASKQGGFYGYTF. The DNA of the CDR3 is TGTGCCAGCAAACAGGGGGGGTTCTATGGCTACACCTTC.

The CDR3 loop is CASSSSGGGNSPLHF. CDR3 in DNA: TGTGCCAGCAGCTCAAGCGGGGGCGGTAATTCACCCCTCCACTTT. The rearrangement joins TRBV7-3 to TRBJ1-6, with D possibly being TRBD1 (6 bases). The V and J ends lost 4 bases and 6 bases respectively, with 13 bases between them. The CDR3 has 15 amino acids. CDR1 is SGHTA and CDR2 is FQGTGA in the germline V gene.

There are a few counts of this clone. J is TRBJ1-5 and V is TRBV30, with TRBD1 as a possible D gene (5 bases). CDR3 size: 16 residues. Germline CDR1 and CDR2: GTSNPN and SVGIG (reference sequence). The germline V and J ends were trimmed by 2 bases and 3 bases, with 17 bases remaining between them. CDR3 DNA: TGTGCCTGGAGTCCACAGGACGGCGCCTTCAATCAGCCCCAGCATTTT. The encoded protein is CAWSPQDGAFNQPQHF.

The chain carries TRBV5-4 and TRBJ2-4; 13 bases fit TRBD2. V shed 0 bases, J shed 8 bases, and the junction held 2 bases outside the gene matches. This CDR3 spans 15 amino acids. Germline V gives CDR1 SGHNT, CDR2 YYREEE (reference sequence). The CDR3 DNA reads TGTGCCAGCAGCTTGGGACTAGCGGGAGGTGACATTCAGTACTTC. Its protein product is CASSLGLAGGDIQYF.

The rearrangement uses TRBV3-1 (or the pseudogene TRBV3-2) and TRBJ1-1; D not certain. The V end was cut by 0 bases, the J end by 3 bases, with 17 bases between. The germline V gene has CDR1 LGHDT and CDR2 YNNKEL (reference sequence). CDR3 length equals 17 residues. CDR3: CASSQDVLWGRDTEAFF. DNA of the CDR3: TGTGCCAGCAGCCAAGATGTTTTGTGGGGTCGCGACACTGAAGCTTTCTTT.

As concerns this clone: Other DNA variants within this sample encode the same CDR3. The genes are TRBV12-5 and TRBJ1-5; D uncertain. V gave up 3 bases and J gave up 6 bases, with 6 bases separating them. CDR1 and CDR2 (germline): LGHNT, FRNRAP. CDR3 size: 12 residues. Written as DNA, the CDR3 is TGTGCTAGTGGTTTTGGTAGTCAGCCCCAGCATTTT. It is translated as CASGFGSQPQHF.

The chain has TRBV6-5 and TRBJ2-1; no firm D call. Trimming took 8 bases from V and 4 from J, leaving 6 bases between them. Germline CDR1 reads MNHEY; CDR2 reads SVGAGI. The CDR3 totals 11 residues. The CDR3 DNA reads TGTGCCAGCGGCATTTACAATGAGCAGTTCTTC. This translates into CASGIYNEQFF.

The V gene is TRBV7-3, the J gene TRBJ2-7, with a tentative D call TRBD1 (5 bases). The germline CDR1 and CDR2 sequences are SGHTA and FQGTGA. V gave up 2 bases and J gave up 1 base, with 18 bases separating them. The CDR3 has 17 amino acids. Here the CDR3 DNA reads TGTGCCAGCAGCTTATGGCAGGCGCCTCACAGGTCCTACGAGCAGTACTTC. Encoded protein: CASSLWQAPHRSYEQYF. The variable domain in full, completed from reference TRBV7-3 and TRBJ2-7, reads GAGVSQTPSNKVTEKGKYVELRCDPISGHTALYWYRQSLGQGPEFLIYFQGTGAADDSGLPNDRFFAVRPEGSVSTLKIQRTERGDSAVYLCASSLWQAPHRSYEQYFGPGTRLTVT.

V is TRBV11-3 and J is TRBJ2-7; 11 positions agree with TRBD1. The CDR3 runs 16 residues. J gave up 4 bases and V 0 bases, and 5 bases lay outside the gene matches. Germline CDR1 reads SGHNT; CDR2 reads YENEEA. CDR3 in DNA: TGTGCCAGCAGCTTAGAGCAGGGACAGGGGGATTACGAGCAGTACTTC. Translated, it gives CASSLEQGQGDYEQYF.

This clone was seen a few times. The genes are TRBV5-1 and TRBJ2-5, with TRBD2 matching 10 bases. CDR3 length: 14 residues. V shed 8 bases and J 3 bases; nucleotides not matched to a gene: 7. In germline, CDR1 is SGHRS, CDR2 YFSETQ. The CDR3 DNA reads TGCGCCAGTCAGAGGACTAGCGGAGAAGAGACCCAGTACTTC. Translated, it gives CASQRTSGEETQYF.

V is TRBV5-4 and J is TRBJ1-5, with TRBD1 as a possible D gene (5 bases). Trimming took off 0 bases at V and 3 bases at J, with 10 bases between the two ends. This CDR3 is built from 15 residues. Germline V gives CDR1 SGHNT, CDR2 YYREEE (reference sequence). The CDR3 DNA follows: TGTGCCAGCAGCTTGGACGGACATTCCAATCAGCCCCAGCATTTT. It codes for CASSLDGHSNQPQHF.

The J gene is TRBJ2-3, the V gene TRBV7-3, with D unresolved. V was clipped by 6 bases and J by 0 bases, with 10 bases between them. The CDR3 totals 14 residues. Per the germline V gene, CDR1 is SGHTA and CDR2 is FQGTGA. CDR3 region: CASSLGLSTDTQYF. The CDR3 DNA reads TGTGCCAGCAGTTTAGGGCTAAGCACAGATACGCAGTATTTT. Looking up the rest from reference TRBV7-3 and TRBJ2-3 gives the full variable domain: GAGVSQTPSNKVTEKGKYVELRCDPISGHTALYWYRQSLGQGPEFLIYFQGTGAADDSGLPNDRFFAVRPEGSVSTLKIQRTERGDSAVYLCASSLGLSTDTQYFGPGTRLTVL.

V usage is TRBV7-6 and J usage is TRBJ1-2; D is unclear. V was pared by 3 bases and J by 4 bases, with 18 bases between. The CDR3 length is 16 residues. Germline-derived CDR1 and CDR2 are SGHVS and FNYEAQ. The CDR3 spells CASSLYKGATVYGYTF. The CDR3 DNA reads TGTGCCAGCAGCTTGTATAAGGGCGCGACCGTCTATGGCTACACCTTC.